This TCR beta chain comes out of a study of blood T cells in healthy people across ages. Points on this clonotype: As yet, its antigen is unknown. The germline gene is not matched at one end of the junction; a read error may be the cause.

Sample-barcoded 5' priming and a J-beta primer mix drove a second PCR of about 7 to 12 cycles. TCRdb itself ran the 5' RACE reads through MiXCR, one entry per CDR3 protein. This sample yields over a million distinct CDR3 sequences, of which approximately 60% are seen a single time; approximately 7% belongs to the top ten. Study-level points and caveats: With donor CMV status unknown, expanded clonotype changes were possibly confounded.

CDR1 SGHRS and CDR2 YFSETQ come from the germline V gene. CDR3 size: 13 residues. The chain employs TRBV5-1 and TRBJ2-7; possible D gene TRBD1, 8 bases. Source material: blood. The receptor was derived from a young man in good health. This chain's CDR3 is CTSSGTGLGEQYF. In nucleotides, the CDR3 is TGCACCAGCAGCGGGACAGGTCTCGGCGAGCAGTACTTC.